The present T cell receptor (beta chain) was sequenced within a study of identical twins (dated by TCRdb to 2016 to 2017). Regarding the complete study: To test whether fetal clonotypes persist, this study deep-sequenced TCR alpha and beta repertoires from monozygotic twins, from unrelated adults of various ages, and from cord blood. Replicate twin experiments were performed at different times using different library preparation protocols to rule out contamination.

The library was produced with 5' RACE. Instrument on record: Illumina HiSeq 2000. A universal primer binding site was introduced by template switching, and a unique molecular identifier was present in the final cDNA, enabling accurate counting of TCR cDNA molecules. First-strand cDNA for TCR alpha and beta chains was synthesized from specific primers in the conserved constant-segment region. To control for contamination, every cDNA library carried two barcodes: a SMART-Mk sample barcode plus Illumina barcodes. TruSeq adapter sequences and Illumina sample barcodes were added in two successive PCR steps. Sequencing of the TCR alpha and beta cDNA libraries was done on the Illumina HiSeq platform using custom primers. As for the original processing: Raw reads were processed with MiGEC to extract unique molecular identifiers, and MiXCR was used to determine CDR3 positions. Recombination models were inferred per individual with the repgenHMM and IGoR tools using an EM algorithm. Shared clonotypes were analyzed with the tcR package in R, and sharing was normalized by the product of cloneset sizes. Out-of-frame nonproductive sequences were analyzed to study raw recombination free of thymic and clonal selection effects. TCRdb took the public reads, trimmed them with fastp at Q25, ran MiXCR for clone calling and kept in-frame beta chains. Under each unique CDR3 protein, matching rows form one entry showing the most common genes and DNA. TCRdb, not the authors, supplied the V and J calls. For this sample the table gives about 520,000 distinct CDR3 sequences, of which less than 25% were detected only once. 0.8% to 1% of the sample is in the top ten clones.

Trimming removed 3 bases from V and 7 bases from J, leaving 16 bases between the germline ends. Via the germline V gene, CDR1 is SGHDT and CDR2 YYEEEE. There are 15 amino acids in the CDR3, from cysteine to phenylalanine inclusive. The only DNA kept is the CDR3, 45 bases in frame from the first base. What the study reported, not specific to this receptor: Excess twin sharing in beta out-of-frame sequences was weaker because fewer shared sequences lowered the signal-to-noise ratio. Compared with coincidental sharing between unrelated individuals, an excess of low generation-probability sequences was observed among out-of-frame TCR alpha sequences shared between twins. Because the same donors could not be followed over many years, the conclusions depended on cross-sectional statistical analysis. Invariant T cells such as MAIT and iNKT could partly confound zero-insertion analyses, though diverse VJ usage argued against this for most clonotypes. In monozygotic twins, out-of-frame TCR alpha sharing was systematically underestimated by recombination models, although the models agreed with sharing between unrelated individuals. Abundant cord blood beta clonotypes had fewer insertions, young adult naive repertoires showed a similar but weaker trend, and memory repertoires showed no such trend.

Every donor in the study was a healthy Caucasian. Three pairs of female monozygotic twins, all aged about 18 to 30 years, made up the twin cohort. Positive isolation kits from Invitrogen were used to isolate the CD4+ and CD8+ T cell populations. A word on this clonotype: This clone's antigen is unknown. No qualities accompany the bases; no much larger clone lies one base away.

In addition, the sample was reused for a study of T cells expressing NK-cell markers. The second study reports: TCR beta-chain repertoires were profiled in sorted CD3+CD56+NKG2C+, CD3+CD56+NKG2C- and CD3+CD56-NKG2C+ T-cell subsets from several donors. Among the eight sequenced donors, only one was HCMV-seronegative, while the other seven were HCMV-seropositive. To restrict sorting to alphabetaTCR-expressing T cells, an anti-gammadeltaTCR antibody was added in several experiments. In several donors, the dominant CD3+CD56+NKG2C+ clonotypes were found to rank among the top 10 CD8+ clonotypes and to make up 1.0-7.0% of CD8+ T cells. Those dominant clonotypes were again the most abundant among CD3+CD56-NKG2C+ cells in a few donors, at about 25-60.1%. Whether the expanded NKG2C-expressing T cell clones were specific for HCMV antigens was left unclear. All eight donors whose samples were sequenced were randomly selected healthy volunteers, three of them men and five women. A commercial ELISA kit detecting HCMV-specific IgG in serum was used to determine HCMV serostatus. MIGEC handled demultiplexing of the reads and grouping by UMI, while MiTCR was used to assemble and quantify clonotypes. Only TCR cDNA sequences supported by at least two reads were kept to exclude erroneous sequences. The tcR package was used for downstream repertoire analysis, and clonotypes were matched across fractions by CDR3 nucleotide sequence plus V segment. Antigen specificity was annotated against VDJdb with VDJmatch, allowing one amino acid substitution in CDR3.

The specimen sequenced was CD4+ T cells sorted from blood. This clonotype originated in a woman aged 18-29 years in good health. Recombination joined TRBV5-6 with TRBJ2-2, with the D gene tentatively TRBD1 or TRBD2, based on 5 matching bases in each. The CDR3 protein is CASSYRDRAIGELFF. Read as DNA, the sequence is TGTGCCAGCAGCTACCGGGACCGAGCGATCGGGGAGCTGTTTTTT.